This T cell receptor beta chain was sequenced in a study of T-cell memory formation after mild COVID-19. Study information: TCR clustering was largely donor specific. Findings of the study overall: Clones that contracted from day 15 to 85 were balanced CD4/CD8, while later expanders leaned CD4+.

Germline lookup yields CDR1 DFQATT and CDR2 SNEGSKA (reference sequence). J was trimmed by 4 bases and V by 0 bases; bases with no gene match: 6. This CDR3 spans 15 amino acids. This clonotype appeared a few times. Its antigen is currently unknown. TCR alpha and TCR beta cDNA libraries carrying sample barcodes and UMIs were produced by 5'RACE using constant-segment primers. TCRdb ran MiXCR on the 5' RACE reads and lists one entry per CDR3 protein. Altogether roughly 340,000 distinct CDR3 sequences are present, under 25% being singletons, with the ten largest covering 21%. This clonotype was sampled from a man younger than 35 who had mild COVID-19 (a few samples of this study predate the infection). Cell type and time point are not known. Specimen: PBMCs or a T cell subset sorted from them (not recorded which). This chain joins TRBV20-1 and TRBJ2-3; the match to TRBD1 covers 8 bases. CDR3 nucleotides: TGCAGTGCTAGAGATCCCGACAGGGGTTCAGATACGCAGTATTTT. Its protein is CSARDPDRGSDTQYF.